The 27 T cell receptor beta chains reported below all come from one sample, sequenced in a study of cytomegalovirus exposure and HLA in healthy donors. Vbeta (60) and Jbeta (13) primers were used in the PCR. Profiled with immunoSEQ multiplex PCR; TCRdb holds only in-frame clones, not every one. The repertoire holds approximately 200,000 clones, with roughly four fifths as singletons. Material: PBMCs. These receptors all stem from a boy younger than 10 in good health and CMV-seronegative.

This clone appeared once. In nucleotides, the CDR3 is TGTGCCAGCAGCCGGCTATGGGACAGGGATAACACTGAAGCTTTCTTT. Its translation is CASSRLWDRDNTEAFF. The V call is TRBV2, the J call TRBJ1-1; 9 nucleotides agree with TRBD1. CDR3 length: 16 residues. Trimming cost V 6 bases and J 2 bases; bases outside gene matches: 10. Germline CDR1 SNHLY, CDR2 FYNNEI.

The chain links TRBV5-1 to TRBJ2-3; TRBD1 might be the D (5 bases). Germline CDR1 and CDR2: SGHRS and YFSETQ. The V end lost 4 bases, the J end lost 1 base, and 10 bases lay between the germline ends. The CDR3 loop spans 14 amino acids. CDR3 amino acids: CASSIPTGTDTQYF. Written as DNA, the CDR3 is TGCGCCAGCAGCATACCGACAGGCACAGATACGCAGTATTTT.

This clone appeared a few times. V usage is TRBV7-8 and J usage is TRBJ2-7, with TRBD1 matching 9 bases. CDR3 length: 14 residues. V dropped 5 bases and J dropped 2; count of bases not matched to a gene: 4. Germline CDR1 and CDR2: SGHVS and FQNEAQ. The CDR3 DNA follows: TGTGCCAGCAGCCTCCGGACAGGGGCCTACGAGCAGTACTTC. Translating gives CASSLRTGAYEQYF.

The chain uses TRBV30 and TRBJ1-1; D gene unclear. The germline V gene has CDR1 GTSNPN and CDR2 SVGIG (reference sequence). This CDR3 is 19 amino acids long. Trimming took off 1 base at V and 1 base at J, with 25 bases between the two ends. CDR3 in DNA: TGTGCCTGGAGTGATTATGGATCCTTCTTCACCGGAGAGAACACTGAAGCTTTCTTT. Encoded protein: CAWSDYGSFFTGENTEAFF.

This chain links TRBV7-6 with TRBJ2-3; 10 positions match TRBD1. This CDR3 comprises 16 residues. V lost 5 bases and J lost 5; bases outside the gene matches: 10. Germline CDR1 reads SGHVS; CDR2 reads FNYEAQ. CDR3 bases: TGTGCCAGCAGCCCAAGGACAGGGGGATATGGAGATACGCAGTATTTT. Its protein product is CASSPRTGGYGDTQYF.

The chain employs TRBV4-2 and TRBJ1-4; 9 positions match TRBD1. Trimming at V came to 4 bases and at J to 5 bases, leaving 14 bases not matched to a gene. CDR1 is LGHNA and CDR2 is YNFKEQ in the germline V gene. This CDR3 region has 18 residues. The CDR3 protein is CASSLAGQGIITNEKLFF. The CDR3 region has the DNA TGTGCCAGCAGCCTTGCGGGACAGGGAATCATCACCAATGAAAAACTGTTTTTT.

The chain uses TRBV7-2 and TRBJ1-5, with D possibly TRBD1 on 6 matching bases. The length of the CDR3 is 16 residues. Germline CDR1 is SGHTA and CDR2 is FQGNSA. Trimming cost V 1 base and J 6 bases, with 16 bases left between them. CDR3 nucleotide sequence: TGTGCCAGCAGCTTAGTTTTGAGAGGGGGGGTTCAGCCCCAGCATTTT. Its translation: CASSLVLRGGVQPQHF.

This clone appeared a few times. The chain couples TRBV2 to TRBJ2-1; D might be TRBD1 (5 bases). CDR3 size: 11 residues. Trimming left V 7 bases short and J 9 bases short, with 10 bases between. Germline loops: CDR1 SNHLY, CDR2 FYNNEI. The CDR3 bases are TGTGCCAGCATTCTTAGGGGTGAGCAGTTCTTC. This sequence encodes CASILRGEQFF.

The chain couples TRBV5-1 to TRBJ2-2, with TRBD1 matching over 10 bases. CDR3 size: 18 residues. The junction had 10 bases not matched to a gene; V was cut back by 1 base and J by 4 bases. The germline gives CDR1 SGHRS, CDR2 YFSETQ. This CDR3 reads CASSLNFPGQGTTGELFF. CDR3 coding DNA: TGCGCCAGCAGCTTGAACTTTCCGGGACAGGGGACCACCGGGGAGCTGTTTTTT.

The genes are TRBV6-4 and TRBJ2-3, with 11 bases matching TRBD2. The V segment lost 5 bases and the J segment 6 bases; nucleotides outside the gene matches: 4. The CDR3 loop spans 14 amino acids. CDR1 is MRHNA and CDR2 is SNTAGT in the germline V gene. The CDR3, as DNA: TGTGCCAGCAGTTTGACTAGCGGGGTGGATACGCAGTATTTT. Its translation: CASSLTSGVDTQYF.

The rearrangement links TRBV10-2 to TRBJ2-7; the D gene is possibly TRBD1 (6 bases). CDR3 length: 13 residues. V lost 0 bases, J lost 6 bases, and 9 bases lay in between. From germline, CDR1 is WSHSY and CDR2 SAAADI. CDR3 amino acids: CASSESTGTEQYF. The CDR3 bases are TGCGCCAGCAGTGAGTCTACAGGGACCGAGCAGTACTTC.

This clone has a handful of counts. The junction does not match germline at one end; this may be a read error. The chain combines TRBV7-9 with TRBJ2-3, with a possible D match to TRBD2 (5 bases). This CDR3 region has 15 residues. The germline gives CDR1 SEHNR, CDR2 FQNEAQ (reference sequence). The CDR3 DNA reads as TGTTCCAGCAGCTTAGGTGGTAGGCGTGGAGGTACGCAGTATTTT. It yields the protein CSSSLGGRRGGTQYF.

The J gene is TRBJ2-3, the V gene TRBV9, with 8 bases that match TRBD2. The germline V gene has CDR1 SGDLS and CDR2 YYNGEE. This CDR3 is built from 15 residues. J lost 2 bases, V lost 5 bases, and 7 bases had no gene match. As DNA, the CDR3 is TGTGCCAGCAGAAAGCGGGGGCTAAACACAGATACGCAGTATTTT. Encoded protein: CASRKRGLNTDTQYF.

V and J are TRBV4-1 and TRBJ2-2, with TRBD2 identical over 13 bases. Trimming removed 1 base from V and 2 bases from J; junction bases left unmatched: 13. Germline CDR1 and CDR2: MGHRA and YSYEKL. The CDR3 runs to 21 residues. The CDR3 reads CASSQATWTSGGHTNTGELFF. The DNA for the CDR3 is TGCGCCAGCAGCCAAGCTACCTGGACTAGCGGGGGCCACACAAACACCGGGGAGCTGTTTTTT.

The genes are TRBV18 and TRBJ1-2; 7 positions agree with TRBD1. The trim removed 4 bases at V and 6 bases at J, leaving 5 bases unmatched. CDR3 size: 13 residues. Germline V gene data show CDR1 as KGHSH and CDR2 as LQKENI. This CDR3 reads CASSRGQSDGYTF. CDR3 bases: TGTGCCAGCTCACGGGGACAGAGTGATGGCTACACCTTC.

The chain combines TRBV27 with TRBJ2-5, with TRBD1 matching 7 bases. V was clipped by 6 bases and J by 2 bases; unmatched bases: 6. This CDR3 is built from 14 residues. Looked up from germline, CDR1 is MNHEY and CDR2 is SMNVEV (reference sequence). CDR3 sequence: CASSDRANQETQYF. The CDR3 nucleotides read TGTGCCAGCAGCGACAGGGCTAATCAAGAGACCCAGTACTTC.

The V call is TRBV5-8, the J call TRBJ1-2, with a weak D call TRBD1 (6 bases). This CDR3 has 15 amino acids. Germline V gene data show CDR1 as SGHTS and CDR2 as YDEGEE. Trimming took 4 bases from V and 7 from J, leaving 20 bases between them. The chain's CDR3 is CASSPYGGGAIGYTF. The CDR3 DNA reads TGTGCCAGCAGCCCCTACGGTGGGGGGGCGATTGGCTACACCTTC.

This clone was counted only a few times. The rearrangement joins TRBV4-3 to TRBJ2-1; TRBD1 matches 12 bases. The CDR3 sequence is 17 residues long. V dropped 2 bases and J dropped 7; count of bases not matched to a gene: 9. Per the germline V gene, CDR1 is LGHNA and CDR2 is YSLEER. The CDR3 sequence: CASSQFHPGQGANEQFF. The CDR3 coding sequence is TGCGCCAGCAGCCAATTCCATCCGGGACAGGGGGCAAATGAGCAGTTCTTC.

This rearrangement joins TRBV2 to TRBJ2-5; D is possibly TRBD2 (5 bases). The J call may be incorrect, as the DNA end agrees better with TRBJ2-7. CDR1 and CDR2 (germline): SNHLY, FYNNEI. This CDR3 comprises 13 residues. The CDR3 DNA is TGTGCCAGCAGTTCGGGGATGTTTCTCGAGCAGTACTTC. It is translated as CASSSGMFLEQYF.

The rearrangement links TRBV7-9 to TRBJ1-2, with a tentative D call TRBD1 (6 bases). There are 14 residues in the CDR3. The V gene's germline CDR1 is SEHNR and CDR2 FQNEAQ (reference sequence). The ends were cut back, 4 bases at V and 1 base at J, with 10 bases in the middle. This CDR3 reads CASSYTGNNYGYTF. CDR3 sequence (DNA): TGTGCCAGCAGCTACACAGGGAATAACTATGGCTACACCTTC.

The V call is TRBV7-2, the J call TRBJ1-1; 7 positions match TRBD1. V lost 5 bases to trimming and J lost 2 bases; unmatched junction nucleotides: 14. This CDR3 comprises 17 residues. Germline values: CDR1 SGHTA, CDR2 FQGNSA. The CDR3 bases are TGTGCCAGCAGCCTAGGGGGCCTCAGGGAAATCAACACTGAAGCTTTCTTT. Its translation: CASSLGGLREINTEAFF. The whole variable domain, filled in from reference TRBV7-2 and TRBJ1-1, reads GAGVSQSPSNKVTEKGKDVELRCDPISGHTALYWYRQSLGQGLEFLIYFQGNSAPDKSGLPSDRFSAERTGGSVSTLTIQRTQQEDSAVYLCASSLGGLREINTEAFFGQGTRLTVV.

Only a few counts were recorded for this clone. This sequence joins TRBV25-1 and TRBJ2-7; D not certain. This CDR3 has 17 residues. Germline CDR1 reads MGHDK; CDR2 reads SYGVNS. Trimming left V 4 bases short and J 0 bases short, with 19 bases between. CDR3: CASSVSRSTESSYEQYF. CDR3 bases: TGTGCCAGCAGTGTAAGCCGTTCCACCGAGAGCTCCTACGAGCAGTACTTC.

This clone was picked up a small number of times. Other nucleotide sequences from this sample produce the same CDR3. V gene TRBV7-2 combines with J gene TRBJ2-5, with 8 bases fitting TRBD1. The CDR3 is 13 amino acids. Germline trimming cut 5 bases from V and 3 bases from J; bases unmatched to any gene: 2. The V gene's germline CDR1 is SGHTA and CDR2 FQGNSA. The chain's CDR3 is CASSRDRKETQYF. The DNA for the CDR3 is TGTGCCAGCAGCCGGGACAGGAAAGAGACCCAGTACTTC.

The chain is built from TRBV2 and TRBJ1-1; possibly TRBD1 for D (5 bases). V dropped 6 bases and J dropped 6 bases, with 17 bases sitting between them. The germline V gene has CDR1 SNHLY and CDR2 FYNNEI. CDR3 length: 14 amino acids. CDR3 in amino acids: CASRESREVPEAFF. The DNA for the CDR3 is TGTGCCAGCAGAGAATCCAGGGAGGTCCCTGAAGCTTTCTTT. The whole variable domain, remainder taken from reference TRBV2 and TRBJ1-1, is EPEVTQTPSHQVTQMGQEVILRCVPISNHLYFYWYRQILGQKVEFLVSFYNNEISEKSEIFDDQFSVERPDGSNFTLKIRSTKLEDSAMYFCASRESREVPEAFFGQGTRLTVV.

The V and J genes are TRBV7-2 and TRBJ2-1; no firm D call. V was cut by 1 base and J by 5 bases, with 6 bases left in between. Germline CDR1 SGHTA, CDR2 FQGNSA. The CDR3 is 13 residues long. CDR3 in amino acids: CASSLVADNEQFF. In DNA, the CDR3 is TGTGCCAGCAGCTTAGTGGCAGACAATGAGCAGTTCTTC. Complete variable domain (other parts from reference TRBV7-2 and TRBJ2-1): GAGVSQSPSNKVTEKGKDVELRCDPISGHTALYWYRQSLGQGLEFLIYFQGNSAPDKSGLPSDRFSAERTGGSVSTLTIQRTQQEDSAVYLCASSLVADNEQFFGPGTRLTVL.

The chain carries TRBV19 and TRBJ1-1, with a weak D call TRBD1 (5 bases). The germline V and J ends were trimmed by 10 bases and 9 bases, with 18 bases remaining between them. This CDR3 is 12 amino acids long. The germline V gene has CDR1 LNHDA and CDR2 SQIVND (reference sequence). The CDR3 sequence is CATTQIGVKAFF. The CDR3 nucleotides are TGTGCCACCACCCAAATAGGGGTTAAAGCTTTCTTT.

In its sample, this clone was seen once. This rearrangement joins TRBV7-2 to TRBJ2-7; 10 bases agree with TRBD1. This CDR3 has 15 residues. CDR1 is SGHTA, CDR2 FQGNSA, per germline. V lost 5 bases to trimming and J lost 4 bases; unmatched junction nucleotides: 8. CDR3 protein: CASSGTRDRGYEQYF. The CDR3 coding sequence is TGTGCCAGCAGCGGGACCCGGGACAGGGGTTACGAGCAGTACTTC.